Following are 30 T cell receptor beta chains from one sample sequenced in a study of identical twins. TCRdb independently ran MiXCR on the 5' RACE reads; one entry per CDR3 protein. This sample has some 1,600,000 distinct CDR3 sequences, with about 32% found just once. What was sequenced was cord blood. The receptor source for this set is a newborn girl in good health.

Regarding this clonotype: One end of the junction varies from germline; a read error may be responsible. The chain employs TRBV5-1 and TRBJ2-6, with 9 bases identical to TRBD1. Germline loops: CDR1 SGHRS, CDR2 YFSETQ. The CDR3 is 19 residues long. CDR3 coding DNA: TGCGCCAGCACCCAAAAAAGTCCCGGGACAGGGACTGGGCCCAACGTCCTGACTTTC. This translates into CASTQKSPGTGTGPNVLTF.

The rearrangement uses TRBV7-8 and TRBJ2-1, with TRBD2 matching 11 bases. This CDR3 is built from 16 residues. With V trimmed by 3 bases and J by 4 bases, 5 bases remained unmatched. Germline CDR1 is SGHVS and CDR2 is FQNEAQ. CDR3 sequence (DNA): TGTGCCAGCAGCTTCCTAGCGGGGGGCTGGTACAATGAGCAGTTCTTC. This encodes CASSFLAGGWYNEQFF.

This clonotype was seen more than once but under ten times. The chain carries TRBV4-1 and TRBJ2-7; D gene uncertain. The ends were cut back, 0 bases at V and 0 bases at J, with 6 bases in the middle. CDR1 MGHRA and CDR2 YSYEKL come from the germline V gene. CDR3 length equals 14 residues. CDR3 protein: CASSQESPSYEQYF. The DNA of the CDR3 is TGCGCCAGCAGCCAAGAATCGCCCTCCTACGAGCAGTACTTC.

Note on this clonotype: A much larger clone is a single base away; this may be a read error. V usage is TRBV28 and J usage is TRBJ2-5; D unclear. The J call may be wrong; the DNA end is better matched by TRBJ2-1. CDR1 and CDR2 from the germline V gene are MDHEN and SYDVKM. This CDR3 is built from 15 residues. The CDR3 DNA sequence: TGTGCCAGCAGTTTAGGTTTAGGTACCCAAGAGACCCAGTTCTTC. It specifies CASSLGLGTQETQFF.

The chain carries TRBV5-1 and TRBJ1-1; D ambiguous. The CDR3 is 13 amino acids. V lost 2 bases and J 8 bases, leaving 13 bases between the germline ends. Germline values: CDR1 SGHRS, CDR2 YFSETQ. CDR3 sequence (DNA): TGCGCCAGCAGCTTTACTTCCGGCCTCGAAGCTTTCTTT. Amino acid sequence: CASSFTSGLEAFF.

V gene TRBV20-1 combines with J gene TRBJ2-2; D remains unclear. CDR3 length: 14 amino acids. V gave up 1 base and J gave up 2 bases, with 8 bases separating them. Germline CDR1 reads DFQATT; CDR2 reads SNEGSKA (reference sequence). Here the CDR3 reads CSARVRVNTGELFF. The CDR3 coding sequence is TGCAGTGCTAGAGTTAGGGTTAACACCGGGGAGCTGTTTTTT.

This clonotype was seen a handful of times. The chain has TRBV9 and TRBJ2-2, with TRBD1 matching 7 bases. J was trimmed by 4 bases and V by 7 bases; bases with no gene match: 16. CDR1 SGDLS and CDR2 YYNGEE come from the germline V gene. The CDR3 is 17 amino acids. The CDR3 loop reads CASCTDRARGGTGELFF. CDR3 nucleotide sequence: TGTGCCAGCTGTACAGACAGGGCCCGCGGTGGCACCGGGGAGCTGTTTTTT.

The chain recombines TRBV20-1 with TRBJ1-2, with D uncertain. The V end lost 0 bases, the J end lost 6 bases, and 11 bases lay between the germline ends. CDR1 is DFQATT and CDR2 is SNEGSKA in the germline V gene (reference sequence). The CDR3 runs to 13 residues. This CDR3 reads CSARDGPLDGYTF. CDR3 coding DNA: TGCAGTGCTAGAGATGGGCCCCTGGATGGCTACACCTTC.

In this sample, this clonotype turned up many times. The genes are TRBV29-1 and TRBJ2-3; TRBD1 agrees at 9 bases. J lost 4 bases, V lost 8 bases, and 16 bases had no gene match. Germline V gene data show CDR1 as SQVTM and CDR2 as ANQGSEA. The CDR3 consists of 16 residues. The CDR3 here is CSSAGTGMERADTQYF. The CDR3 bases are TGCAGCTCTGCCGGGACAGGGATGGAGAGGGCAGATACGCAGTATTTT.

The chain links TRBV27 to TRBJ2-5, with 9 bases lining up with TRBD2. Matching the DNA end better, TRBJ2-4 makes the J call doubtful. Per germline, CDR1 MNHEY and CDR2 SMNVEV (reference sequence). The CDR3 consists of 20 residues. The CDR3, as DNA: TGTGCCAGCAGACTGCCTCCCAGGGAGCCTAGCGGGGTCACCAAAAACATTCAGTACTTC. Protein product: CASRLPPREPSGVTKNIQYF.

This clonotype has more than one count but fewer than ten. The V call is TRBV20-1, the J call TRBJ2-1; perhaps TRBD2 as D (6 bases). This CDR3 has 12 amino acids. Trimming cost V 5 bases and J 5 bases, with 10 bases left between them. CDR1 and CDR2 (germline): DFQATT, SNEGSKA (reference sequence). CDR3 amino acids: CSAARGDNEQFF. CDR3 bases: TGCAGTGCTGCCCGCGGGGACAATGAGCAGTTCTTC.

This clonotype turned up a few times. The chain is built from TRBV12-3 or TRBV12-4 and TRBJ1-4; D ambiguous. The CDR3 is 14 amino acids. V gave up 6 bases and J gave up 8 bases, with 16 bases separating them. The CDR3 loop is CASSSNTYQEKLFF. The CDR3 coding sequence is TGTGCCAGCAGCTCCAACACCTACCAAGAAAAACTGTTTTTT.

This clonotype has a handful of counts. The V gene is TRBV28, the J gene TRBJ2-7; 9 positions agree with TRBD1. Germline CDR1 is MDHEN and CDR2 is SYDVKM. The J segment lost 0 bases and the V segment lost 3 bases, leaving 12 bases of the junction unmatched. The CDR3 length is 18 residues. CDR3 DNA sequence: TGTGCCAGCAGTTTTCCCACGGGACAGGGCTTCTCCTCCTACGAGCAGTACTTC. Translating gives CASSFPTGQGFSSYEQYF.

The V call is TRBV5-1, the J call TRBJ1-4; 11 bases align to TRBD1. CDR3 size: 13 residues. Germline V gene sequence: CDR1 SGHRS, CDR2 YFSETQ. Losses at the gene ends were 7 bases for V and 5 bases for J; bases not matched to a gene: 1. CDR3 sequence (DNA): TGCGCCAGCGGACAGGGGGCAAATGAAAAACTGTTTTTT. It encodes CASGQGANEKLFF.

The gene calls are TRBV5-1 and TRBJ2-5, with D hard to call. The V gene lost 1 base and the J gene lost 11 bases, with 24 bases spanning the gap. Looked up from germline, CDR1 is SGHRS and CDR2 is YFSETQ. This CDR3 has 16 amino acids. The CDR3 here is CASSLRLQVGYNEQYF. In DNA, the CDR3 is TGCGCCAGCAGCTTGAGGTTGCAGGTAGGGTACAATGAGCAGTACTTC.

This clonotype has a count of ten or more. The rearrangement uses TRBV4-2 and TRBJ2-1; TRBD2 agrees at 7 bases. This CDR3 comprises 13 residues. J was trimmed by 9 bases and V by 1 base; bases with no gene match: 3. The germline gives CDR1 LGHNA, CDR2 YNFKEQ. This chain's CDR3 is CASSQVSSGEQFF. Here the CDR3 DNA reads TGTGCCAGCAGCCAAGTGTCTAGCGGTGAGCAGTTCTTC.

The CDR3 reads CSATLGGGGTDTQYF. The CDR3 region has the DNA TGCAGTGCTACCCTCGGTGGGGGGGGCACAGATACGCAGTATTTT. The rearrangement uses TRBV20-1 and TRBJ2-3, with 7 bases identical to TRBD2. The CDR3 runs 15 residues. V lost 4 bases and J lost 1; bases outside the gene matches: 8. CDR1 and CDR2 from the germline V gene are DFQATT and SNEGSKA (reference sequence).

The V and J genes are TRBV6-5 and TRBJ2-1; TRBD2 might be the D (6 bases). The J call may be wrong; the DNA end is better matched by TRBJ2-7. Germline V lookup: CDR1 MNHEY, CDR2 SVGAGI. This CDR3 is built from 14 residues. The CDR3 loop is CASRRAGSYNEQYF. As DNA, the CDR3 is TGTGCCAGCCGGAGGGCCGGTTCCTACAATGAGCAGTACTTC.

This clonotype was seen only a few times. This chain uses TRBV7-9 with TRBJ2-1, with 7 nucleotides matching TRBD2. The trim removed 5 bases at V and 1 base at J, leaving 5 bases unmatched. The CDR3 length is 15 residues. Per the germline V gene, CDR1 is SEHNR and CDR2 is FQNEAQ (reference sequence). The CDR3 loop reads CASSGRETSYNEQFF. The DNA for the CDR3 is TGTGCCAGCAGCGGGCGGGAGACATCCTACAATGAGCAGTTCTTC. The entire variable domain, with the rest obtained from reference TRBV7-9 and TRBJ2-1, is as follows: DTGVSQNPRHKITKRGQNVTFRCDPISEHNRLYWYRQTLGQGPEFLTYFQNEAQLEKSRLLSDRFSAERPKGSFSTLEIQRTEQGDSAMYLCASSGRETSYNEQFFGPGTRLTVL.

The gene calls are TRBV20-1 and TRBJ1-4; 7 nucleotides align to TRBD1. The CDR3 contains 13 residues. Germline values: CDR1 DFQATT, CDR2 SNEGSKA (reference sequence). V dropped 5 bases and J dropped 5; count of bases not matched to a gene: 5. The CDR3 region has the DNA TGCAGTGCTCGAACGGGACAGAATGAAAAACTGTTTTTT. This gives the protein CSARTGQNEKLFF.

In the case of this clonotype: A read error may account for a junction end that differs from germline. The J gene is TRBJ2-7, the V gene TRBV19; D may be TRBD2 (5 bases). This CDR3 has 13 residues. Germline V gene data show CDR1 as LNHDA and CDR2 as SQIVND (reference sequence). In DNA form, the CDR3 reads TGCGCCAGTAGTATAGAGGGATCCTACGAGCAGTACTTC. Translation: CASSIEGSYEQYF. Full variable domain (outside the CDR3, taken from reference TRBV19 and TRBJ2-7): DGGITQSPKYLFRKEGQNVTLSCEQNLNHDAMYWYRQDPGQGLRLIYYSQIVNDFQKGDIAEGYSVSREKKESFPLTVTSAQKNPTAFYLCASSIEGSYEQYFGPGTRLTVT.

J is TRBJ2-5 and V is TRBV21-1. TRBV21-1 is listed as a pseudogene. This CDR3 spans 12 amino acids. The CDR3 is CASARDQETQYF. As DNA, the CDR3 is TGTGCCAGCGCGAGGGACCAAGAGACCCAGTACTTC.

The rearrangement links TRBV15 to TRBJ1-4; TRBD1 agrees at 7 bases. The CDR3 covers 16 residues. CDR1 and CDR2 from the germline V gene are LNHNV and YYDKDF (reference sequence). The V and J ends lost 1 base and 0 bases, in that order; junction bases with no gene match: 2. Here the CDR3 reads CATSRGTGATNEKLFF. The DNA of the CDR3 is TGTGCCACCAGCAGAGGGACAGGTGCAACTAATGAAAAACTGTTTTTT.

This clonotype has more than one count but fewer than ten. The CDR3 bases are TGCAGTGTTAGGGACAGGGGGCGTAATGAGCAGTTCTTC. This encodes CSVRDRGRNEQFF. The chain recombines TRBV20-1 with TRBJ2-1; 12 nucleotides match TRBD1. This CDR3 region has 13 residues. V lost 7 bases to trimming and J lost 7 bases; unmatched junction nucleotides: 5. Germline V lookup: CDR1 DFQATT, CDR2 SNEGSKA (reference sequence).

There are a few counts of this clonotype. The chain uses TRBV14 and TRBJ2-5; 13 bases fit TRBD2. CDR3 length: 16 amino acids. Germline V gene lookup returns CDR1 SGHDN and CDR2 FVKESK. With 0 bases clipped from V and 4 bases from J, the junction kept 2 bases outside the gene matches. CDR3 sequence reads: CASSQEWTSGRETQYF. The CDR3 nucleotides are TGTGCCAGCAGCCAAGAGTGGACTAGCGGGAGAGAGACCCAGTACTTC.

There are a few counts of this clonotype. The J gene is TRBJ2-3, the V gene TRBV7-2; TRBD2 matches 12 bases. The V gene's germline CDR1 is SGHTA and CDR2 FQGNSA. The CDR3 has 18 amino acids. V lost 1 base and J lost 5; bases outside the gene matches: 10. The CDR3 reads CASSLVPSGRALGDTQYF. The CDR3 nucleotides read TGTGCCAGCAGCTTAGTTCCTAGCGGGAGGGCTCTTGGAGATACGCAGTATTTT.

The rearrangement joins TRBV25-1 to TRBJ2-3, with 12 bases identical to TRBD2. The CDR3 is made up of 15 amino acids. CDR1 and CDR2 (germline): MGHDK, SYGVNS. V shed 5 bases, J shed 6 bases, and the junction held 6 bases outside the gene matches. CDR3 sequence reads: CASSRLAGVLDTQYF. CDR3 bases: TGTGCCAGCAGTAGACTAGCGGGAGTTCTCGATACGCAGTATTTT. The complete variable domain, with remaining parts taken from reference TRBV25-1 and TRBJ2-3, reads EADIYQTPRYLVIGTGKKITLECSQTMGHDKMYWYQQDPGMELHLIHYSYGVNSTEKGDLSSESTVSRIRTEHFPLTLESARPSHTSQYLCASSRLAGVLDTQYFGPGTRLTVL.

On this clonotype: A read error may be the cause here, since a much bigger clone is one base away. The genes are TRBV12-3 or TRBV12-4 and TRBJ2-5; a possible D gene is TRBD2 (5 bases). The DNA end lines up better with TRBJ2-7; the J call may be wrong. The CDR3 has 14 amino acids. CDR3: CAGSLRSRAYEQYF. The CDR3 DNA reads TGTGCCGGCAGTTTAAGATCGAGGGCCTACGAGCAGTACTTC.

The chain has TRBV20-1 and TRBJ2-1; 9 nucleotides match TRBD2. This CDR3 has 17 residues. V dropped 1 base and J dropped 2; count of bases not matched to a gene: 9. The V gene's germline CDR1 is DFQATT and CDR2 SNEGSKA (reference sequence). CDR3 region: CSARGRASGDTYNEQFF. The DNA for the CDR3 is TGCAGTGCTAGAGGGAGGGCTAGCGGGGACACCTACAATGAGCAGTTCTTC.

This clonotype was seen ten or more times. The chain is built from TRBV29-1 and TRBJ1-2; D unresolved. Germline V CDR1 and CDR2: SQVTM, ANQGSEA. This CDR3 has 12 residues. Trimming stripped 0 bases from V and 8 bases from J, with 10 bases between. CDR3 protein: CSVEDSWEGYTF. CDR3 sequence (DNA): TGCAGCGTTGAAGATTCCTGGGAGGGCTACACCTTC.